This T cell receptor (beta chain) was sequenced in a study of T cell clusters in autoimmune cytopenias. TRB was amplified from roughly 250 ng of peripheral blood genomic DNA per sample. This CDR3 comprises 17 residues. Germline CDR1 reads MNHEY; CDR2 reads SVGAGI. TRB rearrangements were amplified by touch-down multiplex PCR with mixed TRB-A/B primers. Using the multiplex PCR reads, TCRdb records one entry per CDR3 protein without DNA. This specimen shows 2,500 to 3,000 distinct CDR3 sequences; the ten leading clones hold approximately 43%. This clonotype was obtained from a human donor with an autoimmune cytopenia or autoimmune hepatitis (not recorded which). Sequenced input: peripheral blood. This chain connects TRBV6-5 to TRBJ2-7; checking the TCRdb D call of TRBD2 is not possible without DNA. CDR3 protein: CASSGRQTSGRTYEQYF.